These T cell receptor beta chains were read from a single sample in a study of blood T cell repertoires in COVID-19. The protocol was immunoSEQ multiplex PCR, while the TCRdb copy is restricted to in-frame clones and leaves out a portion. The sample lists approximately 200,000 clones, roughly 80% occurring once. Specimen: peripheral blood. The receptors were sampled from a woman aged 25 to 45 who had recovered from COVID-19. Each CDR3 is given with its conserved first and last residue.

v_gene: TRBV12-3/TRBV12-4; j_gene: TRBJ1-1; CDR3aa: CASSWPVPEAFF
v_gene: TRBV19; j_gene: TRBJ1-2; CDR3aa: CASTTTGGDYGYTF
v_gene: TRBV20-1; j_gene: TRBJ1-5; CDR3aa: CSASDRSQPQHF
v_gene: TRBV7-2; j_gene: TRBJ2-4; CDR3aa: CASIRTSGNIQYF
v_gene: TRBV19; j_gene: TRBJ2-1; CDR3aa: CASSNREGYNEQFF
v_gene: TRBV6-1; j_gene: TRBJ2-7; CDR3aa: CASSETGDRAYEQYF
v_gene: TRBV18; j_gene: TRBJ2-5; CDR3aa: CASSPPALQLETQYF
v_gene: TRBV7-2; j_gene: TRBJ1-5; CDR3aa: CASSLTRVGSQPQHF
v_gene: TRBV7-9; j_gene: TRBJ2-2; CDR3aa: CASNPLRESSGELFF
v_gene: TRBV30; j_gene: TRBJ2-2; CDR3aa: CAWTGDGELFF
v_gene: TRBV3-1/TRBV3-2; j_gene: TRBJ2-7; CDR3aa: CASSDSSGTSYEQYF
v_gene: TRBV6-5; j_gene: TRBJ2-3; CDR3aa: CASSSGGSGVPDTQYF
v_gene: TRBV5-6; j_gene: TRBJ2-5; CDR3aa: CASSLARKETQYF
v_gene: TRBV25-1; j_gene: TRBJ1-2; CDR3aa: CASSDLSGGRGGYTF
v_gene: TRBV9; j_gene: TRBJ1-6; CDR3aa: CASRADLTRGNSPLHF
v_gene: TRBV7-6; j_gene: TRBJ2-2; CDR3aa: CASSSRGGNTGELFF
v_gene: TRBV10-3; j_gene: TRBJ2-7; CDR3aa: CAISENPVTDYEQYF
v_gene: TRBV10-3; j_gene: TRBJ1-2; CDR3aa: CAISETRNIYGYTF
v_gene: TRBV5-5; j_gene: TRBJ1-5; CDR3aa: CASSLEAGLGQPQHF
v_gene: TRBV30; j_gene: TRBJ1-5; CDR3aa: CAWSVGGGIPHGQPQHF
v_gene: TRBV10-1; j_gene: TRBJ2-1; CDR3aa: CATGNPGGRGEQFF
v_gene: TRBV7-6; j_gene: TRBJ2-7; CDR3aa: CASSSRIRPEHEQYF
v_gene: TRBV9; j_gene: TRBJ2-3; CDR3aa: CASSRYSTSGSTDTQYF
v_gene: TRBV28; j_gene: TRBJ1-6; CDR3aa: CASSRGDSLNSPLHF